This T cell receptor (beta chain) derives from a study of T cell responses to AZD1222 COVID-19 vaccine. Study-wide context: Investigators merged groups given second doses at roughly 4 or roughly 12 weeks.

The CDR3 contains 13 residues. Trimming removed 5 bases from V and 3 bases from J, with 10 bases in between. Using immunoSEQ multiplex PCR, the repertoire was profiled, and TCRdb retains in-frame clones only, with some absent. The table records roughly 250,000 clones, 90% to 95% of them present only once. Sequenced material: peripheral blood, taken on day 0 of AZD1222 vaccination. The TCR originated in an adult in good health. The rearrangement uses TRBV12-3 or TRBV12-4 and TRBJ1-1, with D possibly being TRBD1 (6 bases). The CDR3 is CASSPRTDTEAFF. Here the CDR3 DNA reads TGTGCCAGCAGTCCTCGGACAGACACTGAAGCTTTCTTT.